This passage covers 18 T cell receptor beta chains from one sample sequenced in a study of blood T cells in healthy people across ages. With a J-beta primer mix and a sample-barcoded 5' primer, a second PCR ran about 7 to 11 cycles. TCRdb reprocessed the 5' RACE reads with MiXCR, giving one entry per CDR3 protein. The sample yields about 1.8 million distinct CDR3 sequences, around half seen once. The sequenced sample was blood. The receptors stem from a woman between 40 and 55 years old in good health.

The chain couples TRBV2 to TRBJ2-5; D is possibly TRBD1 (5 bases). The germline V gene has CDR1 SNHLY and CDR2 FYNNEI. There are 13 residues in the CDR3. V gave up 5 bases and J gave up 3 bases, with 10 bases separating them. CDR3: CASSRVGEETQYF. The CDR3 DNA reads as TGTGCCAGCAGTCGGGTAGGGGAAGAGACCCAGTACTTC.

The CDR3 coding sequence is TGCGCCAGCAGCCCCGTGACGACGGGTACTGAAGCTTTCTTT. Amino acid sequence: CASSPVTTGTEAFF. The chain is built from TRBV5-1 and TRBJ1-1; D is unclear. Germline V gene lookup returns CDR1 SGHRS and CDR2 YFSETQ. V was shortened by 4 bases and J by 5 bases, with 15 bases between the two germline ends. This CDR3 comprises 14 residues.

There are a few counts of this clonotype. The rearrangement joins TRBV20-1 to TRBJ2-3; the match to TRBD2 covers 10 bases. CDR3 size: 14 residues. The germline V gene has CDR1 DFQATT and CDR2 SNEGSKA (reference sequence). Trimming at V came to 6 bases and at J to 3 bases, leaving 6 bases not matched to a gene. The CDR3, as DNA: TGCAGTGCCGCCGGGACTAGCGTTACAGATACGCAGTATTTT. It yields the protein CSAAGTSVTDTQYF.

This chain links TRBV6-5 with TRBJ2-1; a possible D gene is TRBD1 (6 bases). CDR3 length: 15 amino acids. Germline CDR1 is MNHEY and CDR2 is SVGAGI. The V end was cut by 3 bases, the J end by 3 bases, with 12 bases between. The CDR3 spells CASSYVGAVYNEQFF. For the CDR3, the DNA is TGTGCCAGCAGTTATGTGGGGGCGGTCTACAATGAGCAGTTCTTC.

The chain is built from TRBV7-8 and TRBJ1-2; possibly TRBD1 for D (6 bases). V lost 5 bases and J 6 bases, leaving 13 bases between the germline ends. CDR1 is SGHVS, CDR2 FQNEAQ, per germline. The CDR3 totals 13 residues. CDR3 nucleotides: TGTGCCAGCAGCCCCAGAGGGGGGCATGGCTACACCTTC. It translates to CASSPRGGHGYTF. Together with reference TRBV7-8 and TRBJ1-2, the CDR3 gives the full variable domain: GAGVSQSPRYKVAKRGQDVALRCDPISGHVSLFWYQQALGQGPEFLTYFQNEAQLDKSGLPSDRFFAERPEGSVSTLKIQRTQQEDSAVYLCASSPRGGHGYTFGSGTRLTVV.

The chain links TRBV5-1 to TRBJ2-5, with D hard to call. The CDR3 length is 14 residues. V was cut by 0 bases and J by 3 bases, with 9 bases left in between. Germline V gene sequence: CDR1 SGHRS, CDR2 YFSETQ. The CDR3 reads CASSLGSVEETQYF. CDR3 DNA sequence: TGCGCCAGCAGCTTGGGGTCGGTCGAAGAGACCCAGTACTTC.

V usage is TRBV5-1 and J usage is TRBJ2-1, with 10 bases matching TRBD2. With V trimmed by 1 base and J by 4 bases, 8 bases remained unmatched. Germline CDR1 and CDR2: SGHRS and YFSETQ. The length of the CDR3 is 17 residues. CDR3 DNA sequence: TGCGCCAGCAGCTTGTACACCGGTAGCGGGGGGTACAATGAGCAGTTCTTC. Translation gives CASSLYTGSGGYNEQFF. The full variable domain, rest sourced from reference TRBV5-1 and TRBJ2-1, is KAGVTQTPRYLIKTRGQQVTLSCSPISGHRSVSWYQQTPGQGLQFLFEYFSETQRNKGNFPGRFSGRQFSNSRSEMNVSTLELGDSALYLCASSLYTGSGGYNEQFFGPGTRLTVL.

There are a few counts of this clonotype. J is TRBJ1-2 and V is TRBV7-2; TRBD1 aligns across 12 bases. J gave up 1 base and V 5 bases, and 8 bases lay outside the gene matches. Germline CDR1 and CDR2: SGHTA and FQGNSA. The CDR3 totals 17 residues. CDR3 coding DNA: TGTGCCAGCAGCGCCGGGACAGGGGGCGAACGTAACTATGGCTACACCTTC. It specifies CASSAGTGGERNYGYTF.

This clonotype was seen a few times. The CDR3 is CATSSIGASTDTQYF. In DNA form, the CDR3 reads TGTGCCACCAGCAGTATAGGCGCTAGCACAGATACGCAGTATTTT. This chain connects TRBV15 to TRBJ2-3; D unclear. The germline V gene encodes CDR1 LNHNV and CDR2 YYDKDF (reference sequence). CDR3 length: 15 residues. V was shortened by 3 bases and J by 0 bases, with 10 bases between the two germline ends. The full variable domain, completed using reference TRBV15 and TRBJ2-3, is DAMVIQNPRYQVTQFGKPVTLSCSQTLNHNVMYWYQQKSSQAPKLLFHYYDKDFNNEADTPDNFQSRRPNTSFCFLDIRSPGLGDTAMYLCATSSIGASTDTQYFGPGTRLTVL.

The chain recombines TRBV7-2 with TRBJ2-1, with D perhaps TRBD1 (5 bases). CDR1 and CDR2 (germline): SGHTA, FQGNSA. The CDR3 length is 13 residues. Trimming removed 2 bases at V and 15 bases at J, with 17 bases between. This chain's CDR3 is CASSLKDDSRRFF. DNA for the CDR3: TGTGCCAGCAGCTTAAAAGATGACAGTAGAAGGTTCTTC. The full variable domain, in which reference TRBV7-2 and TRBJ2-1 provide the parts outside the CDR3, is GAGVSQSPSNKVTEKGKDVELRCDPISGHTALYWYRQSLGQGLEFLIYFQGNSAPDKSGLPSDRFSAERTGGSVSTLTIQRTQQEDSAVYLCASSLKDDSRRFFGPGTRLTVL.

The J gene is TRBJ1-2, the V gene TRBV5-1; 10 nucleotides line up with TRBD1. This CDR3 comprises 15 residues. Per the germline V gene, CDR1 is SGHRS and CDR2 is YFSETQ. V shed 3 bases and J 7 bases; nucleotides not matched to a gene: 9. The CDR3 nucleotides read TGCGCCAGCAGCTACGCAGGACAGGGGGAAAGTGGCTACACCTTC. As protein: CASSYAGQGESGYTF.

The chain recombines TRBV4-2 with TRBJ2-1; 12 bases align to TRBD2. With 0 bases clipped from V and 10 bases from J, the junction kept 7 bases outside the gene matches. The length of the CDR3 is 16 residues. Germline CDR1 and CDR2: LGHNA and YNFKEQ. The CDR3 reads CASSQELAGGLDEQFF. The CDR3 bases are TGTGCCAGCAGCCAAGAGCTAGCGGGGGGGTTGGACGAGCAGTTCTTC.

This clonotype was recorded only once. The rearrangement joins TRBV7-2 to TRBJ2-5; 12 nucleotides line up with TRBD2. The CDR3 has 17 amino acids. Per germline, CDR1 SGHTA and CDR2 FQGNSA. With 1 base clipped from V and 2 bases from J, the junction kept 5 bases outside the gene matches. CDR3 in amino acids: CASSLVGLAGKQETQYF. Written as DNA, the CDR3 is TGTGCCAGCAGCTTAGTTGGACTAGCGGGAAAACAAGAGACCCAGTACTTC.

The chain recombines TRBV7-9 with TRBJ2-5, with 8 bases fitting TRBD1. The V and J ends lost 8 bases and 1 base, in that order; junction bases with no gene match: 9. The length of the CDR3 is 15 residues. Per the germline V gene, CDR1 is SEHNR and CDR2 is FQNEAQ (reference sequence). The CDR3 bases are TGTGCCAGCGGCCTCGGACAGGGCACCCAAGAGACCCAGTACTTC. Protein: CASGLGQGTQETQYF.

The chain is built from TRBV4-2 and TRBJ2-1, with D uncertain. The DNA end lines up better with TRBJ2-7; the J call may be wrong. The CDR3 is made up of 16 amino acids. From germline, CDR1 is LGHNA and CDR2 YNFKEQ. CDR3 sequence: CASSQEGQSSYNEQYF. CDR3 nucleotides: TGTGCCAGCAGCCAAGAAGGCCAGAGCTCCTACAATGAGCAGTACTTC.

This clonotype was counted between two and nine times. The chain couples TRBV28 to TRBJ2-7, with D tentatively TRBD1 (6 bases). This CDR3 spans 14 amino acids. V was pared by 1 base and J by 5 bases, with 12 bases between. Germline lookup yields CDR1 MDHEN and CDR2 SYDVKM. In DNA, the CDR3 is TGTGCCAGCAGTTTATCAACAGGGTGGGACGAGCAGTACTTC. Its protein product is CASSLSTGWDEQYF.

The genes are TRBV27 and TRBJ2-5, with 9 bases that match TRBD2. CDR3 length: 18 residues. After removal of 0 bases from V and 5 bases from J, the junction contained 13 bases not matched to a gene. Germline assignment: CDR1 MNHEY and CDR2 SMNVEV (reference sequence). CDR3 loop: CASSLSRRQRGAVETQYF. For the CDR3, the DNA is TGTGCCAGCAGTTTATCGCGGAGGCAGCGGGGGGCGGTTGAGACCCAGTACTTC.

The chain couples TRBV7-8 to TRBJ2-4; D might be TRBD2 (6 bases). The CDR3 has 13 amino acids. The V and J ends lost 5 bases and 9 bases respectively, with 14 bases between them. Germline V lookup: CDR1 SGHVS, CDR2 FQNEAQ. The CDR3 sequence is CASSPNRDCIQYF. The CDR3 nucleotides are TGTGCCAGCAGCCCCAACCGGGACTGCATTCAGTACTTC.